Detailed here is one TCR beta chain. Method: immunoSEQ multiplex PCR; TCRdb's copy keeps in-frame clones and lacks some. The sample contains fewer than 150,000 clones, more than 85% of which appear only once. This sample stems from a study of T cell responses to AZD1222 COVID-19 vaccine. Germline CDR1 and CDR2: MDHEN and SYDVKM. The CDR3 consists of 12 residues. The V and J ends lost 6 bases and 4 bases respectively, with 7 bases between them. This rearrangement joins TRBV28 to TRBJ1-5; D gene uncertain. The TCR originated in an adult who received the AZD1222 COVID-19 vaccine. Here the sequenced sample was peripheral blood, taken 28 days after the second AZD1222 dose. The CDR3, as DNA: TGTGCCAGCAGCCCGAAGAATCAGCCCCAGCATTTT. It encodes CASSPKNQPQHF.